This is a list of T cell receptor beta chains from one sample in a study of T cell responses to AZD1222 COVID-19 vaccine. Produced via immunoSEQ multiplex PCR; TCRdb's table is partial and in-frame only. In the table there are about 90,000 clones, around 90% of which are singletons. The sample consisted of peripheral blood, taken on day 0 of MenACWY control vaccination. The receptors were gathered from an adult in good health. Both conserved end residues are part of each CDR3. D genes are given only for firm matches. Size is stated for part of the rows, as once, few or many counts, or as a class when the clone is expanded.

V	size	J	D	DNA	CDR3
TRBV24-1	once	TRBJ2-5	-	TGTGCCACCAGTGAACCCGTGGAGGGAAGGGGGGAGACCCAGTACTTC	CATSEPVEGRGETQYF
TRBV6-5	-	TRBJ2-1	-	TGTGCCAGCAGTTACTCGGAGACTAGCTCCTACAATGAGCAGTTCTTC	CASSYSETSSYNEQFF
TRBV7-9	-	TRBJ1-1	-	TGTGCCAGCAGCTTAGAAGCGGCTGAAGCTTTCTTT	CASSLEAAEAFF
TRBV5-1	-	TRBJ2-1	-	TGCGCCAGCAGCTATGGGGTTGAGCAGTTCTTC	CASSYGVEQFF
TRBV4-1	-	TRBJ2-5	-	TGCGCCAGCAGCCAAGATTACGGGGCCCAAGAGACCCAGTACTTC	CASSQDYGAQETQYF
TRBV5-6	-	TRBJ2-3	-	TGTGCCAGCAGCTTGGTTTCGCGATCGACAGATACGCAGTATTTT	CASSLVSRSTDTQYF
TRBV5-1	-	TRBJ2-3	-	TGCGCCAGCAGCTTGAGATCGACAGATACGCAGTATTTT	CASSLRSTDTQYF
TRBV9	-	TRBJ2-1	TRBD2	TGTGCCAGCAGCGTAGCCATCTCCACCAGCGGGAAGACTGAGCAGTTCTTC	CASSVAISTSGKTEQFF
TRBV6-5	-	TRBJ1-4	TRBD1	TGTGCCAGCAGTTACGTCGGGACAGCAAACGAAAAACTGTTTTTT	CASSYVGTANEKLFF
TRBV11-2	-	TRBJ2-1	-	TGTGCCAGCAGCCCGGTTTCGACGGGAAACAATGAGCAGTTCTTC	CASSPVSTGNNEQFF
TRBV19	-	TRBJ2-1	TRBD2	TGTGCCAGTATTAAAACTAGCGGGGGGACCAATGAGCAGTTCTTC	CASIKTSGGTNEQFF
TRBV3-1/TRBV3-2	once	TRBJ1-5	-	TGTGCCAGCAGCCCCCGGGACACCTATCAGCCCCAGCATTTT	CASSPRDTYQPQHF
TRBV6-4	-	TRBJ2-3	TRBD2	TGTGCCAGCTTTTTTACACGAGCGGGGGGGGAAGATACGCAGTATTTT	CASFFTRAGGEDTQYF
TRBV5-8	-	TRBJ2-7	-	TGTGCCAGCAGCTTAGGTAGACCTCAGTACTTC	CASSLGRPQYF
TRBV2	-	TRBJ2-1	TRBD2	TGTGCCAGCGGTCGGGGGGTCTCCTACAATGAGCAGTTCTTC	CASGRGVSYNEQFF
TRBV10-3	once	TRBJ2-5	-	TGTGCCATTGGGGAGCGGACGCAAGAGACCCAGTACTTC	CAIGERTQETQYF
TRBV7-9	-	TRBJ2-2	-	TGTGCCAGCAGTGTCACCGGGGAGCTGTTTTTT	CASSVTGELFF
TRBV18	-	TRBJ1-4	TRBD1	TGTGCCAGCTCACAACAGGGGCCTAATGAAAAACTGTTTTTT	CASSQQGPNEKLFF
TRBV2	once	TRBJ1-6	-	TGTGCCAGCAACCTAACCCCAAGGGACGGTTCACCCCTCCACTTT	CASNLTPRDGSPLHF
TRBV5-4	-	TRBJ2-1	-	TGTGCCAGCAGCCCCGCCGGGACCCTCGCTACAAATGAGCAGTTCTTC	CASSPAGTLATNEQFF
TRBV27	-	TRBJ2-3	TRBD2	TGTGCCAGCAGTTTAGCGGGGGGGAAAAGCACAGATACGCAGTATTTT	CASSLAGGKSTDTQYF
TRBV5-4	once	TRBJ2-3	-	TGTGCCAGCAGCTTGGGGGCGGGGCCCAGCACAGATACGCAGTATTTT	CASSLGAGPSTDTQYF
TRBV28	-	TRBJ1-6	TRBD1	TGTGCCAGCAGTTTACACCGACAGGGGGCCGCCCTCCACTTT	CASSLHRQGAALHF
TRBV6-5	-	TRBJ1-2	-	TGTGCCACCATGAGCCAGGGACAAATCTACACCTTC	CATMSQGQIYTF
TRBV10-3	-	TRBJ1-1	-	TGTGCCATCAGTGGGACAGCGAACACTGAAGCTTTCTTT	CAISGTANTEAFF
TRBV6-1	-	TRBJ1-5	TRBD1	TGTGCCAGCAGTGAGACAGGGCTTCAGCCCCAGCATTTT	CASSETGLQPQHF
TRBV6-5	-	TRBJ1-5	TRBD1	TGTGCCAGCAGGAAGGACAGGGTTAGCAATCAGCCCCAGCATTTT	CASRKDRVSNQPQHF
TRBV10-1	-	TRBJ2-1	TRBD2	TGCGCCAGCAGTGCCCCTCTAGCGGGGGGGAATCCGGATGAGCAGTTCTTC	CASSAPLAGGNPDEQFF
TRBV28	-	TRBJ2-7	-	TGTGCCAGCAGTGCCGGGGATCTCTCCTACGAGCAGTACTTC	CASSAGDLSYEQYF
TRBV6-5	-	TRBJ1-1	-	TGTGCCAGCAGTTCCCCGGGGAGGGAAGCGGGTGAAGCTTTCTTT	CASSSPGREAGEAFF
TRBV10-3	-	TRBJ2-2	-	TGTGCCATCAGTGATCTCACCGGGGAGCTGTTTTTT	CAISDLTGELFF
TRBV6-5	-	TRBJ1-2	TRBD1	TGTGCCAGCAGTTACGGACAGGGGGGTTTTTATGGCTACACCTTC	CASSYGQGGFYGYTF
TRBV5-1	-	TRBJ1-4	TRBD1	TGCGCCAGCACAGTGACAGGGGCATTGAATGAAAAACTGTTTTTT	CASTVTGALNEKLFF